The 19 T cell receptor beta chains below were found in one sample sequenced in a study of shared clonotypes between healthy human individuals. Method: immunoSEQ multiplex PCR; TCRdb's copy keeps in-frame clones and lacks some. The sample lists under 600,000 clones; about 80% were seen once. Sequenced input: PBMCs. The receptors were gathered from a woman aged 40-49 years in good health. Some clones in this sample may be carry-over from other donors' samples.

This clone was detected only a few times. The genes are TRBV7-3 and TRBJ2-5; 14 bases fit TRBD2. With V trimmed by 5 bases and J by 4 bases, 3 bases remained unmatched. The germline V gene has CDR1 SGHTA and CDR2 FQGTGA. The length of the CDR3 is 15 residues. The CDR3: CASSPTSGRAETQYF. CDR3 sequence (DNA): TGTGCCAGCAGCCCGACTAGCGGGAGGGCAGAGACCCAGTACTTC.

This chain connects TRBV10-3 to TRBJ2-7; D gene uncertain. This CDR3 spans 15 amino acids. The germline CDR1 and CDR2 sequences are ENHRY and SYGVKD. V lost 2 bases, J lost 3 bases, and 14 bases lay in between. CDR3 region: CAISEGNILYYEQYF. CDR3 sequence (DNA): TGTGCCATCAGTGAGGGTAACATTCTGTACTACGAGCAGTACTTC.

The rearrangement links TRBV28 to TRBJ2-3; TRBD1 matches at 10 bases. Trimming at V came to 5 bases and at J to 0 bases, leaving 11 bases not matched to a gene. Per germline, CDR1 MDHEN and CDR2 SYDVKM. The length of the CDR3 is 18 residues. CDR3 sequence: CASSAPGQGLTSTDTQYF. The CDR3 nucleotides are TGTGCCAGCAGTGCACCGGGACAGGGGTTAACTAGCACAGATACGCAGTATTTT.

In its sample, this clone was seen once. DNA of the CDR3: TGTGCCAGCAGTTTGGCGCCTCGATCTCTCCTTGCCGTCTACAATGAGCAGTTCTTC. Encoded protein: CASSLAPRSLLAVYNEQFF. The gene calls are TRBV27 and TRBJ2-1, with no clear D. V was shortened by 3 bases and J by 3 bases, with 24 bases between the two germline ends. CDR1 MNHEY and CDR2 SMNVEV come from the germline V gene (reference sequence). This CDR3 spans 19 amino acids.

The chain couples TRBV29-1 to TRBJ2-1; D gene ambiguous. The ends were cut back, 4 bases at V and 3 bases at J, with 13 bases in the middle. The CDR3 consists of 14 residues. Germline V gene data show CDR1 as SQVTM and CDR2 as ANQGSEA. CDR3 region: CSVVTYVGYNEQFF. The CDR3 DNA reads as TGCAGCGTTGTAACTTACGTCGGCTACAATGAGCAGTTCTTC.

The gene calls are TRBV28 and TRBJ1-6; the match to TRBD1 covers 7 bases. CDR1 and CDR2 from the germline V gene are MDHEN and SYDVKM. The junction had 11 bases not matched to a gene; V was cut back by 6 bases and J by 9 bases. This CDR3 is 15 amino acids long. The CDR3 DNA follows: TGTGCCAGCAGCTACAGACAGGGACACGCTTCACCCCTCCACTTT. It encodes CASSYRQGHASPLHF.

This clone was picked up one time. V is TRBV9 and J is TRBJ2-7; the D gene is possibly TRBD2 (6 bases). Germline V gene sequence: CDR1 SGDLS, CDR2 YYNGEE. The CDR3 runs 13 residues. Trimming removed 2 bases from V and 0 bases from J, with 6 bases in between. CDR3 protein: CASSVSGSYEQYF. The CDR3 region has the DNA TGTGCCAGCAGCGTTAGCGGCTCCTACGAGCAGTACTTC.

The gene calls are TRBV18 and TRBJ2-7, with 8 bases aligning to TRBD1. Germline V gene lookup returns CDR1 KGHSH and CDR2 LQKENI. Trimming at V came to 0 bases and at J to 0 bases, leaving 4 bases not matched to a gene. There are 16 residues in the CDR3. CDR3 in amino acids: CASSPPGTGNSYEQYF. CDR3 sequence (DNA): TGTGCCAGCTCACCACCCGGGACAGGAAACTCCTACGAGCAGTACTTC. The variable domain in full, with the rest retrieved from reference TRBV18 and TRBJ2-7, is NAGVMQNPRHLVRRRGQEARLRCSPMKGHSHVYWYRQLPEEGLKFMVYLQKENIIDESGMPKERFSAEFPKEGPSILRIQQVVRGDSAAYFCASSPPGTGNSYEQYFGPGTRLTVT.

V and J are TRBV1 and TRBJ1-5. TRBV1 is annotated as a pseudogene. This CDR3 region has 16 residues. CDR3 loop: CTSSQALEYSNQPQHF. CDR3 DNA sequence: TGCACCAGCAGCCAAGCCCTAGAATATAGCAATCAGCCCCAGCATTTT.

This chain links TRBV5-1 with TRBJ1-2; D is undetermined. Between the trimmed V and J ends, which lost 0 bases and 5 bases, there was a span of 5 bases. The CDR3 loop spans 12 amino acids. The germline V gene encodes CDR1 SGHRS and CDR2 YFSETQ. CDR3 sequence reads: CASSLGRYGYTF. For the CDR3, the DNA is TGCGCCAGCAGCTTGGGTAGATATGGCTACACCTTC.

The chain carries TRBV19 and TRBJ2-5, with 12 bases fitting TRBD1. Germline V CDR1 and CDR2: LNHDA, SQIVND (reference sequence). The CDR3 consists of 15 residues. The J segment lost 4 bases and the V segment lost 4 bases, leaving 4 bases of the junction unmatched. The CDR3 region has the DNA TGTGCCAGTAGTAAGCGGGACAGGGGGCGAGAGACCCAGTACTTC. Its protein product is CASSKRDRGRETQYF.

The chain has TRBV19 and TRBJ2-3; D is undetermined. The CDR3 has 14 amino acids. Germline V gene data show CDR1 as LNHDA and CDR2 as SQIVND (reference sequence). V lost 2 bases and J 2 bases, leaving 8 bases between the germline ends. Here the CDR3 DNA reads TGTGCCAGTAGTATAACCCAGGCCACAGATACGCAGTATTTT. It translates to CASSITQATDTQYF. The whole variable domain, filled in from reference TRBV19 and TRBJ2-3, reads DGGITQSPKYLFRKEGQNVTLSCEQNLNHDAMYWYRQDPGQGLRLIYYSQIVNDFQKGDIAEGYSVSREKKESFPLTVTSAQKNPTAFYLCASSITQATDTQYFGPGTRLTVL.

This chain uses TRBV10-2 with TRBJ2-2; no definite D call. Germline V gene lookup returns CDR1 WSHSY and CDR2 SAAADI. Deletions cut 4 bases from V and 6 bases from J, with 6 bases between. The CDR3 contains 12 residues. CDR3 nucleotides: TGCGCCAGCAGTGCGGTATCCGGGGAGCTGTTTTTT. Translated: CASSAVSGELFF.

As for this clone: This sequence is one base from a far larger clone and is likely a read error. This chain's CDR3 is CASSTGDTGELFF. CDR3 DNA sequence: TGTGCCAGCAGCACAGGGGACACCGGGGAGCTGTTTTTT. V usage is TRBV7-2 and J usage is TRBJ2-2, with 7 bases aligning to TRBD1. Per the germline V gene, CDR1 is SGHTA and CDR2 is FQGNSA. CDR3 length equals 13 residues. J lost 3 bases, V lost 5 bases, and 0 bases had no gene match.

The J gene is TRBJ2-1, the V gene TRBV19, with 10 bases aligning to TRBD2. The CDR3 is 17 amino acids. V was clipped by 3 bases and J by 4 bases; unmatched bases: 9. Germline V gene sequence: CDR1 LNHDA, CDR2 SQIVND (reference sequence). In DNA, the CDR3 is TGTGCCAGTAGTATTGGCCACGGAGCGGGAGGGTACAATGAGCAGTTCTTC. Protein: CASSIGHGAGGYNEQFF.

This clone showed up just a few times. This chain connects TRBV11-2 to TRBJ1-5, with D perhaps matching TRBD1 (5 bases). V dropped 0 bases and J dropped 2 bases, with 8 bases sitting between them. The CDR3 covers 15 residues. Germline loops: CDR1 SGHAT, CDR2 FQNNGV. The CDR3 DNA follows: TGTGCCAGCAGCTTAGATCGAGGGGGCAATCAGCCCCAGCATTTT. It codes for CASSLDRGGNQPQHF.

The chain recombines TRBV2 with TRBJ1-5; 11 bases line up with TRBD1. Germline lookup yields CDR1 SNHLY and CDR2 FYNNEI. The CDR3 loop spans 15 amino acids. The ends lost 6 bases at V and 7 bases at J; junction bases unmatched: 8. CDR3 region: CASSIRTGGGQPQHF. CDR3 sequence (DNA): TGTGCCAGCAGCATTCGGACAGGGGGCGGGCAGCCCCAGCATTTT.

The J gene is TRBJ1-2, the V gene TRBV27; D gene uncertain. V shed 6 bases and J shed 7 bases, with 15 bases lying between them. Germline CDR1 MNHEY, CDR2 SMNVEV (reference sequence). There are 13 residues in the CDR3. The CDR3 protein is CASSDSVLGGYTF. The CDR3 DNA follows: TGTGCCAGCAGCGATAGTGTCTTAGGTGGCTACACCTTC.

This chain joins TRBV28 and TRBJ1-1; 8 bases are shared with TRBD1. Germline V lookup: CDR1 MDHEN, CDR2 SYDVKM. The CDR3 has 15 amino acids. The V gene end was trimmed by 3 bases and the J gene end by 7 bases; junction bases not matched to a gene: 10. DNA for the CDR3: TGTGCCAGCAGTTTCTCCTCCGGGACAGGAGTTGAAGCTTTCTTT. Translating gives CASSFSSGTGVEAFF.